This is a list of T cell receptor beta chains from one sample in a study of control samples from healthy donors and cancer patients. Profiled with immunoSEQ multiplex PCR; TCRdb holds only in-frame clones, not every one. The sample records about 120,000 clones, roughly 89% being singletons. The sequencing input was blood. The receptors here all came from a man younger than 45 in good health. Each CDR3 is given with its conserved first and last residue. The D gene is left open where the match is weak. Size is omitted from some rows. Given values are once, few, many or a class for expanded clones.

clone_size	v_call	d_call	j_call	cdr3_aa	cdr3_nt
-	TRBV28	TRBD1	TRBJ1-1	CASSPSGQLNTEAFF	TGTGCCAGCAGTCCCTCGGGACAGCTGAACACTGAAGCTTTCTTT
-	TRBV6-5	-	TRBJ2-7	CASTPSQYYEQYF	TGTGCCAGCACCCCGTCTCAATACTACGAGCAGTACTTC
-	TRBV7-3	-	TRBJ1-1	CASSPGGNTEAFF	TGTGCCAGCAGCCCCGGAGGGAACACTGAAGCTTTCTTT
-	TRBV9	-	TRBJ2-3	CASSVSTDTQYF	TGTGCCAGCAGCGTTAGCACAGATACGCAGTATTTT
-	TRBV29-1	-	TRBJ1-1	CSVARDTEAFF	TGCAGCGTTGCCAGGGACACTGAAGCTTTCTTT
-	TRBV9	-	TRBJ1-1	CASSVGGTRATEAFF	TGTGCCAGCAGCGTAGGGGGAACTAGGGCCACTGAAGCTTTCTTT
-	TRBV7-2	-	TRBJ2-5	CASNIDRQETQYF	TGTGCCAGCAACATTGACAGGCAAGAGACCCAGTACTTC
-	TRBV27	-	TRBJ2-2	CASSLSRDTGELFF	TGTGCCAGCAGTTTATCGAGGGACACCGGGGAGCTGTTTTTT
-	TRBV30	-	TRBJ1-6	CAWSVPPTRGSPLHF	TGTGCCTGGAGTGTACCTCCTACCCGGGGATCACCCCTCCACTTT
once	TRBV5-1	-	TRBJ2-3	CASRLGFSTDTQYF	TGCGCCAGCCGCTTGGGGTTCTCCACAGATACGCAGTATTTT
-	TRBV24-1	TRBD1	TRBJ2-6	CATSGTGGADGANVLTF	TGTGCCACCAGTGGTACAGGGGGCGCAGATGGGGCCAACGTCCTGACTTTC
-	TRBV12-3/TRBV12-4	-	TRBJ1-1	CASSFSATEAFF	TGTGCCAGCAGTTTTTCGGCTACTGAAGCTTTCTTT
few	TRBV19	TRBD1	TRBJ1-2	CASSIDQGGGGGYTF	TGTGCCAGTAGTATAGATCAAGGGGGCGGTGGTGGCTACACCTTC
-	TRBV7-9	-	TRBJ1-1	CASSLAYRDGTEAFF	TGTGCCAGCAGCTTAGCGTACAGGGATGGCACTGAAGCTTTCTTT
-	TRBV29-1	TRBD1	TRBJ2-1	CSVEGWTGNNEQFF	TGCAGCGTTGAAGGTTGGACAGGGAACAATGAGCAGTTCTTC
few	TRBV30	-	TRBJ1-2	CAWSVQTGGYTF	TGTGCCTGGAGTGTACAAACGGGTGGCTACACCTTC
-	TRBV2	-	TRBJ2-5	CASSDGGAQETQYF	TGTGCCAGCAGTGATGGCGGGGCCCAAGAGACCCAGTACTTC
-	TRBV9	-	TRBJ2-3	CASTGGLASSDTQYF	TGTGCCAGCACTGGGGGGCTAGCGTCGTCGGATACGCAGTATTTT
-	TRBV20-1	TRBD2	TRBJ2-7	CSASSGGFSYEQYF	TGCAGTGCTAGTTCCGGGGGGTTCTCCTACGAGCAGTACTTC
-	TRBV18	-	TRBJ1-5	CASSPPGEGPGQPQHF	TGTGCCAGCTCACCACCGGGCGAGGGACCAGGTCAGCCCCAGCATTTT
-	TRBV6-5	-	TRBJ2-1	CASTPSAGINEQFF	TGTGCCAGCACCCCCTCCGCAGGGATCAATGAGCAGTTCTTC
few	TRBV5-4	-	TRBJ2-3	CASSLDGSRTDTQYF	TGTGCCAGCAGCTTGGACGGAAGCCGCACAGATACGCAGTATTTT
-	TRBV24-1	TRBD1	TRBJ1-5	CATSDLDRGSQPQHF	TGTGCCACCAGTGATCTCGACAGGGGTAGTCAGCCCCAGCATTTT
few	TRBV6-4	-	TRBJ1-5	CASSPGDSQPQHF	TGTGCCAGCAGTCCAGGGGATAGTCAGCCCCAGCATTTT
-	TRBV6-5	-	TRBJ2-3	CASSNWGTTDTQYF	TGTGCCAGCAGCAACTGGGGGACCACAGATACGCAGTATTTT
-	TRBV2	-	TRBJ2-5	CASSRLGQETQYF	TGTGCCAGCAGTAGACTAGGCCAAGAGACCCAGTACTTC
-	TRBV27	-	TRBJ1-4	CASSLIPPLGGGEKLFF	TGTGCCAGCAGTTTAATCCCGCCCCTGGGGGGGGGTGAAAAACTGTTTTTT
-	TRBV9	-	TRBJ1-2	CASSVGTGLGANYGYTF	TGTGCCAGCAGCGTAGGAACAGGTCTCGGAGCTAACTATGGCTACACCTTC
-	TRBV7-2	-	TRBJ2-3	CASSLQGTTDTQYF	TGTGCCAGCAGTCTACAGGGGACTACAGATACGCAGTATTTT
-	TRBV4-1	-	TRBJ1-3	CASSQGRWADTGNSSGNTIYF	TGCGCCAGCAGCCAAGGGAGATGGGCCGACACAGGGAACTCGTCTGGAAACACCATATATTTT
-	TRBV11-2	-	TRBJ2-5	CASSYGDQETQYF	TGTGCCAGCAGCTACGGGGACCAAGAGACCCAGTACTTC
-	TRBV18	-	TRBJ1-5	CASSADSGNQPQHF	TGTGCCAGCTCAGCCGACAGTGGCAATCAGCCCCAGCATTTT
-	TRBV10-3	-	TRBJ1-5	CAISESYGNQPQHF	TGTGCCATCAGTGAGTCGTACGGCAATCAGCCCCAGCATTTT
-	TRBV7-8	-	TRBJ1-6	CASSLAVGRSNSPLHF	TGTGCCAGCAGCTTAGCGGTAGGCCGTAGTAATTCACCCCTCCACTTT
-	TRBV10-2	-	TRBJ1-1	CASSESKGKAEAFF	TGCGCCAGCAGTGAGTCGAAAGGGAAAGCTGAAGCTTTCTTT
-	TRBV19	TRBD1	TRBJ2-2	CASLPPGTGGTGELFF	TGTGCCAGTCTTCCTCCCGGGACAGGGGGCACCGGGGAGCTGTTTTTT
-	TRBV30	TRBD1	TRBJ2-4	CAWSAGGGKNIQYF	TGTGCCTGGAGTGCAGGGGGCGGCAAAAACATTCAGTACTTC
once	TRBV24-1	-	TRBJ1-5	CATSDWPGDGGSNQPQHF	TGTGCCACCAGTGATTGGCCTGGAGACGGGGGCAGCAATCAGCCCCAGCATTTT
-	TRBV12-5	-	TRBJ1-1	CASGPPGLGLGGNTEAFF	TGTGCTAGTGGTCCACCAGGGTTAGGACTTGGAGGAAACACTGAAGCTTTCTTT
-	TRBV12-3/TRBV12-4	-	TRBJ2-2	CATSGSNTGELFF	TGTGCCACCTCGGGATCGAACACCGGGGAGCTGTTTTTT
-	TRBV9	TRBD1	TRBJ2-2	CASSVVTGDTGELFF	TGTGCCAGCAGCGTAGTGACAGGGGACACCGGGGAGCTGTTTTTT
-	TRBV5-1	TRBD1	TRBJ2-2	CASSWETRTGSQTGELFF	TGCGCCAGCAGCTGGGAAACCAGGACAGGGTCTCAGACCGGGGAGCTGTTTTTT
-	TRBV7-8	-	TRBJ1-4	CASSFTTGAAANEKLFF	TGTGCCAGCAGCTTCACGACGGGTGCAGCGGCTAATGAAAAACTGTTTTTT
-	TRBV29-1	-	TRBJ2-2	CSVPQTGTGELFF	TGCAGCGTTCCCCAGACCGGCACCGGGGAGCTGTTTTTT
-	TRBV6-5	TRBD1	TRBJ1-3	CASSYSLDRGNTIYF	TGTGCCAGCAGTTACTCTTTGGACAGGGGAAACACCATATATTTT
few	TRBV6-2/TRBV6-3	TRBD2	TRBJ2-3	CASSYLTGTSGAQYF	TGTGCCAGCAGTTACCTGACTGGTACTAGCGGGGCGCAGTATTTT
once	TRBV6-5	-	TRBJ1-6	CASASQGTPLHF	TGTGCCAGCGCCTCCCAGGGGACACCCCTCCACTTT